Following are 9 T cell receptor beta chains from one sample sequenced in a study of breast tumors, draining lymph nodes, adjacent tissues. One entry per CDR3 protein results from TCRdb running MiXCR on the multiplex PCR reads. The table includes 250,000 or so distinct CDR3 sequences, 30% to 35% detected once. The lymph nodes were axillary draining lymph nodes from breast cancer patients. Specimen: axillary lymph node tissue. The receptors derive from a female donor with breast cancer. Some clones in this sample may be carry-over from other donors' samples.

This clonotype has just a few counts. This chain links TRBV27 with TRBJ1-2; D is possibly TRBD1 (5 bases). Germline assignment: CDR1 MNHEY and CDR2 SMNVEV (reference sequence). The CDR3 loop spans 11 amino acids. The germline V and J ends were trimmed by 3 bases and 13 bases, with 12 bases remaining between them. Here the CDR3 DNA reads TGTGCCAGCAGTTTTGGGGGAGCTTTCACCTTC. The encoded protein is CASSFGGAFTF.

As to this clonotype: One base away lies a much larger clone, so this may be a sequencing read error. V usage is TRBV11-2 and J usage is TRBJ2-7; weak D call: TRBD2 (6 bases). Per the germline V gene, CDR1 is SGHAT and CDR2 is FQNNGV. The CDR3 sequence is 14 residues long. Trimming shortened V by 1 base and J by 4 bases, and 11 bases separated the two germline ends. CDR3 sequence (DNA): TGTGCCAGCAGCTTAGGGCCTAGCGCTTACGAGCAGTACTTC. Amino acid sequence: CASSLGPSAYEQYF. Supplemented by reference TRBV11-2 and TRBJ2-7, the full variable domain reads EAGVAQSPRYKIIEKRQSVAFWCNPISGHATLYWYQQILGQGPKLLIQFQNNGVVDDSQLPKDRFSAERLKGVDSTLKIQPAKLEDSAVYLCASSLGPSAYEQYFGPGTRLTVT.

In its sample, this clonotype was seen many times. J is TRBJ2-1 and V is TRBV5-1; TRBD2 agrees at 7 bases. Per germline, CDR1 SGHRS and CDR2 YFSETQ. The CDR3 is 16 amino acids. V was pared by 0 bases and J by 6 bases, with 9 bases of the junction left unmatched. CDR3: CASSLDPAGRRNEQFF. The DNA for the CDR3 is TGCGCCAGCAGCTTGGATCCAGCGGGAAGACGCAATGAGCAGTTCTTC.

This clonotype has a count of ten or more. This sequence joins TRBV4-1 and TRBJ2-5, with TRBD2 identical over 9 bases. The CDR3 runs 14 residues. Germline lookup yields CDR1 MGHRA and CDR2 YSYEKL. V shed 6 bases, J shed 5 bases, and the junction held 7 bases outside the gene matches. The CDR3 loop reads CASSLAGRSETQYF. For the CDR3, the DNA is TGCGCCAGCAGTCTAGCGGGAAGGAGTGAGACCCAGTACTTC.

The table lists this clonotype with many counts. The CDR3 loop reads CASSLAQGKETQYF. CDR3 coding DNA: TGTGCCAGCAGCTTGGCTCAGGGGAAGGAGACCCAGTACTTC. The rearrangement joins TRBV5-6 to TRBJ2-5; weak D call: TRBD1 (6 bases). CDR3 size: 14 residues. Trimming shortened V by 0 bases and J by 5 bases, and 11 bases separated the two germline ends. In germline, CDR1 is SGHDT, CDR2 YYEEEE. The full variable domain, in which reference TRBV5-6 and TRBJ2-5 provide the parts outside the CDR3, is DAGVTQSPTHLIKTRGQQVTLRCSPKSGHDTVSWYQQALGQGPQFIFQYYEEEERQRGNFPDRFSGHQFPNYSSELNVNALLLGDSALYLCASSLAQGKETQYFGPGTRLLVL.

A remark on this clonotype: It may be a read error: a sequence one base away is much more abundant. Because the CDR3 is missing its conserved closing phenylalanine or tryptophan, this is likely a read error. V and J are TRBV7-9 and TRBJ2-7; tentative D call: TRBD2 (5 bases). The V and J ends lost 4 bases and 3 bases respectively, with 13 bases between them. This CDR3 spans 14 amino acids. Germline loops: CDR1 SEHNR, CDR2 FQNEAQ (reference sequence). CDR3 in DNA: TGTGCCAGCAGCTCTCCAAACCGGGACTACGAGCAGTACCTC. Encoded protein: CASSSPNRDYEQYL.

The J gene is TRBJ1-5, the V gene TRBV7-2; 9 bases agree with TRBD1. The CDR3 has 13 amino acids. Germline values: CDR1 SGHTA, CDR2 FQGNSA. The V gene end was trimmed by 2 bases and the J gene end by 14 bases; junction bases not matched to a gene: 7. The CDR3 region has the DNA TGTGCCAGCAGCTTATGGGGACAGGGCTACGAGCATTTT. Translating it yields CASSLWGQGYEHF.

The chain has TRBV3-1 and TRBJ2-7; D gene unclear. The V and J ends lost 1 base and 4 bases respectively, with 8 bases between them. The CDR3 length is 13 residues. Germline CDR1 is LGHDT and CDR2 is YNNKEL (reference sequence). The CDR3 sequence is CASSQGRIYEQYF. CDR3 DNA: TGTGCCAGCAGCCAAGGCAGGATTTACGAGCAGTACTTC.

This clonotype occurred many times. The chain carries TRBV9 and TRBJ2-2; 12 nucleotides line up with TRBD2. Germline V gene sequence: CDR1 SGDLS, CDR2 YYNGEE. Trimming at V came to 4 bases and at J to 8 bases, leaving 12 bases not matched to a gene. This CDR3 is 17 amino acids long. This chain's CDR3 is CASSFSLAGGDRGELFF. DNA of the CDR3: TGTGCCAGCAGCTTCTCTCTAGCGGGAGGGGACCGAGGGGAGCTGTTTTTT.